This entry lists 29 T cell receptor beta chains sequenced from one sample in a study of breast tumors, draining lymph nodes, adjacent tissues. TCRdb reanalysed the multiplex PCR reads using MiXCR and keeps one entry per CDR3 protein. Among some 130,000 distinct CDR3 sequences listed, about a fifth were seen once. Breast cancer patients provided tissue from their axillary draining lymph nodes. The source material was axillary lymph node tissue. Source of these receptors: a female donor with breast cancer. Some clones in this sample may be carry-over from other donors' samples.

There are many counts of this clonotype. The chain links TRBV6-2 or TRBV6-3 to TRBJ2-7, with 9 bases aligning to TRBD1. Germline lookup yields CDR1 MNHEY and CDR2 SVGEGT. J lost 4 bases, V lost 4 bases, and 8 bases had no gene match. The CDR3 length is 15 residues. CDR3 bases: TGTGCCAGCAGTTCTGTACAGGGGGCGTCTTACGAGCAGTACTTC. Translation: CASSSVQGASYEQYF.

This rearrangement joins TRBV5-6 to TRBJ1-1, with 7 bases fitting TRBD1. This CDR3 is built from 14 residues. Germline V CDR1 and CDR2: SGHDT, YYEEEE. Trimming at V came to 3 bases and at J to 5 bases, leaving 7 bases not matched to a gene. The CDR3 nucleotides are TGTGCCAGCAGCTCTAAACAGGGGTATACTGAAGCTTTCTTT. It specifies CASSSKQGYTEAFF.

A remark on this clonotype: A read error may be the cause here, since a much bigger clone is one base away. The rearrangement uses TRBV12-3 or TRBV12-4 and TRBJ2-5; TRBD1 aligns across 7 bases. V trimming: 6 bases; J trimming: 5 bases; junction bases outside the gene matches: 9. This CDR3 is built from 14 residues. CDR3 bases: TGTGCCAGCAGAGGGACAGCCTTAGGGGAGACCCAGTACTTC. It codes for CASRGTALGETQYF.

The sample holds many counts of this clonotype. The CDR3 loop reads CASKHRGTDTQYF. The CDR3 nucleotides are TGTGCCAGTAAGCACAGGGGCACAGATACGCAGTATTTT. V usage is TRBV19 and J usage is TRBJ2-3; D might be TRBD1 (6 bases). The germline V and J ends were trimmed by 7 bases and 1 base, with 9 bases remaining between them. Germline assignment: CDR1 LNHDA and CDR2 SQIVND (reference sequence). This CDR3 region has 13 residues.

This clonotype has at least ten counts. The CDR3 sequence: CASSASGRGGYEQYF. The CDR3 DNA sequence: TGTGCCAGCAGCGCTAGCGGGAGAGGGGGCTACGAGCAGTACTTC. This sequence joins TRBV7-2 and TRBJ2-7; 10 positions match TRBD2. CDR3 length: 15 amino acids. V shed 5 bases, J shed 3 bases, and the junction held 7 bases outside the gene matches. Germline values: CDR1 SGHTA, CDR2 FQGNSA.

Remarks on this clonotype: This could be a read error, since a much larger clone is one nucleotide away. The CDR3 end shows no conserved phenylalanine or tryptophan, and so a read error is likely. The chain links TRBV6-1 to TRBJ2-3; D might be TRBD1 (5 bases). The CDR3 extends over 14 amino acids. V gave up 6 bases and J gave up 4 bases, with 14 bases separating them. Germline V gene lookup returns CDR1 MNHNS and CDR2 SASEGT. CDR3 sequence (DNA): TGTGCCAGCAGCACCCGCCAGGGCCCAGATACGCAGTATCTT. It specifies CASSTRQGPDTQYL.

This clonotype was seen ten or more times. The V and J genes are TRBV15 and TRBJ2-3; no clear D gene. Germline CDR1 and CDR2: LNHNV and YYDKDF (reference sequence). The CDR3 runs to 15 residues. V was clipped by 1 base and J by 0 bases, with 8 bases between them. For the CDR3, the DNA is TGTGCCACCAGCAGAGTCAGCAGGAGCACAGATACGCAGTATTTT. Residues: CATSRVSRSTDTQYF.

This clonotype appeared a few times. A much larger clonotype is one base distant, so this may be a read error. This chain links TRBV11-3 with TRBJ2-7; D is perhaps TRBD1 (5 bases). With 2 bases removed from V and 3 bases from J, the gap between germline ends came to 8 bases. CDR3 length equals 13 residues. From germline, CDR1 is SGHNT and CDR2 YENEEA. The CDR3 here is CASSLQGGYEQYF. In DNA form, the CDR3 reads TGTGCCAGCAGCTTACAGGGTGGCTACGAGCAGTACTTC.

This clonotype occurred many times. V gene TRBV11-3 combines with J gene TRBJ2-7; 7 bases are shared with TRBD1. The germline CDR1 and CDR2 sequences are SGHNT and YENEEA. CDR3 length equals 14 residues. Trimming at V came to 5 bases and at J to 3 bases, leaving 7 bases not matched to a gene. In DNA, the CDR3 is TGTGCCAGCAGCCACCACAGGGGTAGCTACGAGCAGTACTTC. It encodes CASSHHRGSYEQYF.

This clonotype was counted ten times or more. The chain uses TRBV5-5 and TRBJ2-1; D remains ambiguous. CDR1 is SGHKS, CDR2 YYEKEE, per germline (reference sequence). There are 16 residues in the CDR3. V was shortened by 0 bases and J by 0 bases, with 10 bases between the two germline ends. CDR3 residues: CASSLVTVSSYNEQFF. DNA of the CDR3: TGTGCCAGCAGCTTGGTTACGGTAAGCTCCTACAATGAGCAGTTCTTC.

This clonotype has ten or more counts. The chain combines TRBV11-1 with TRBJ2-7; D is undetermined. Germline V gives CDR1 SGHAT, CDR2 FQDESV (reference sequence). Deletions cut 0 bases from V and 5 bases from J, with 5 bases between. The CDR3 is made up of 12 amino acids. CDR3 amino acids: CASSLAGHEQYF. The CDR3 coding sequence is TGTGCCAGCAGCTTAGCAGGGCACGAGCAGTACTTC.

This clonotype was detected many times. CDR3 bases: TGCAGTGCTAGAGGAAATTCACAGGGGGGGAACGGTGGCTACACCTTC. It is translated as CSARGNSQGGNGGYTF. V gene TRBV20-1 combines with J gene TRBJ1-2, with 8 bases identical to TRBD1. This CDR3 is 16 amino acids long. With 1 base clipped from V and 7 bases from J, the junction kept 14 bases outside the gene matches. Looked up from germline, CDR1 is DFQATT and CDR2 is SNEGSKA (reference sequence).

This clonotype was counted many times. This chain connects TRBV29-1 to TRBJ1-5; D gene ambiguous. Germline loops: CDR1 SQVTM, CDR2 ANQGSEA. Trimming cost V 4 bases and J 3 bases, with 10 bases left between them. The CDR3 is made up of 13 amino acids. The CDR3 region is CSVGNGINQPQHF. DNA of the CDR3: TGCAGCGTTGGTAACGGAATCAATCAGCCCCAGCATTTT.

In the case of this clonotype: Possible read error: a much larger clone is one base away. The chain carries TRBV5-1 and TRBJ2-7, with D perhaps being TRBD1 or TRBD2 (5 bases each). In germline, CDR1 is SGHRS, CDR2 YFSETQ. This CDR3 is 15 amino acids long. The chain's CDR3 is CASSTGTASSYGQYF. The DNA for the CDR3 is TGCGCCAGCAGTACCGGGACCGCGAGCTCCTACGGGCAGTACTTC. Based on the CDR3 plus reference TRBV5-1 and TRBJ2-7, the full variable domain is KAGVTQTPRYLIKTRGQQVTLSCSPISGHRSVSWYQQTPGQGLQFLFEYFSETQRNKGNFPGRFSGRQFSNSRSEMNVSTLELGDSALYLCASSTGTASSYGQYFGPGTRLTVT.

For this clonotype: A much larger clone lies a single base off, so this may be a read error. The J gene is TRBJ2-2, the V gene TRBV9, with D possibly matching TRBD1 (6 bases). Germline CDR1 is SGDLS and CDR2 is YYNGEE. The CDR3 has 16 amino acids. Written as DNA, the CDR3 is TGTGCCAGCAGCGTAGGCCACAGGGTGAACACCGGGGAGCTGCTTTTT. It codes for CASSVGHRVNTGELLF.

This clonotype was counted only a few times. This chain connects TRBV19 to TRBJ1-5, with TRBD1 identical over 9 bases. The germline gives CDR1 LNHDA, CDR2 SQIVND (reference sequence). Losses at the gene ends were 10 bases for V and 6 bases for J; bases not matched to a gene: 10. The CDR3 runs 14 residues. CDR3 sequence reads: CATSGQGRSQPQHF. CDR3 nucleotide sequence: TGTGCCACCTCGGGACAGGGTAGAAGTCAGCCCCAGCATTTT.

This clonotype was seen ten or more times. The gene calls are TRBV12-3 or TRBV12-4 and TRBJ2-7, with D perhaps matching TRBD1 or TRBD2 (5 bases each). With 4 bases removed from V and 4 bases from J, the gap between germline ends came to 11 bases. This CDR3 region has 13 residues. CDR3 DNA sequence: TGTGCCAGCAGTTGGGGAGACAGTTACGAGCAGTACTTC. Protein sequence: CASSWGDSYEQYF.

This clonotype occurred a few times. The V gene is TRBV27, the J gene TRBJ2-2, with a tentative D call TRBD2 (5 bases). The germline V gene encodes CDR1 MNHEY and CDR2 SMNVEV (reference sequence). V dropped 6 bases and J dropped 1 base, with 9 bases sitting between them. This CDR3 spans 14 amino acids. The CDR3 loop reads CASRILGNTGELFF. CDR3 bases: TGTGCCAGCAGGATACTAGGGAACACCGGGGAGCTGTTTTTT.

This sequence joins TRBV12-2 and TRBJ2-3; the DNA was not compared with TRBD2, the D call given in the table. TRBV12-2 is assigned pseudogene status. The CDR3 contains 20 residues. The CDR3 DNA reads TGTGCAAGTCGCTTAGCTAGGGACTGGGGACTAGCGGGACCCACAGATACGCAGTATTTT. It encodes CASRLARDWGLAGPTDTQYF.

This clonotype was counted many times. J is TRBJ1-6 and V is TRBV19, with unresolved D. CDR1 LNHDA and CDR2 SQIVND come from the germline V gene (reference sequence). V lost 5 bases to trimming and J lost 11 bases, with 10 bases between them. The CDR3 runs 12 residues. In DNA, the CDR3 is TGTGCCAGTAGTGCCGTGAACACACCCCTCCACTTT. Translating it yields CASSAVNTPLHF. Complete variable domain (other parts from reference TRBV19 and TRBJ1-6): DGGITQSPKYLFRKEGQNVTLSCEQNLNHDAMYWYRQDPGQGLRLIYYSQIVNDFQKGDIAEGYSVSREKKESFPLTVTSAQKNPTAFYLCASSAVNTPLHFGNGTRLTVT.

Many counts were recorded for this clonotype. The chain links TRBV14 to TRBJ2-7, with TRBD1 as a possible D gene (5 bases). V lost 5 bases and J 2 bases, leaving 10 bases between the germline ends. This CDR3 has 13 amino acids. Germline CDR1 reads SGHDN; CDR2 reads FVKESK. CDR3 in amino acids: CASSFQGPYEQYF. In nucleotides, the CDR3 is TGTGCCAGCAGCTTTCAGGGTCCCTACGAGCAGTACTTC. The entire variable domain, with the rest obtained from reference TRBV14 and TRBJ2-7, is as follows: EAGVTQFPSHSVIEKGQTVTLRCDPISGHDNLYWYRRVMGKEIKFLLHFVKESKQDESGMPNNRFLAERTGGTYSTLKVQPAELEDSGVYFCASSFQGPYEQYFGPGTRLTVT.

This clonotype was seen many times. The rearrangement uses TRBV20-1 and TRBJ2-1, with 11 positions matching TRBD2. The V segment lost 6 bases and the J segment 4 bases; nucleotides outside the gene matches: 5. This CDR3 region has 14 residues. The germline V gene encodes CDR1 DFQATT and CDR2 SNEGSKA (reference sequence). The CDR3 spells CSAPGTSGYNEQFF. For the CDR3, the DNA is TGCAGTGCCCCCGGGACTAGCGGATACAATGAGCAGTTCTTC.

This clonotype was picked up many times. The J gene is TRBJ2-3, the V gene TRBV12-3 or TRBV12-4, with 9 nucleotides matching TRBD2. CDR3 length: 16 amino acids. The junction had 10 bases not matched to a gene; V was cut back by 6 bases and J by 3 bases. CDR3 loop: CASSPRSGRTTDTQYF. Here the CDR3 DNA reads TGTGCCAGCAGCCCCAGGAGCGGGAGGACTACAGATACGCAGTATTTT.

This clonotype was observed at least ten times. The chain couples TRBV9 to TRBJ2-7; tentative D call: TRBD2 (5 bases). This CDR3 comprises 13 residues. Germline CDR1 reads SGDLS; CDR2 reads YYNGEE. V was cut by 4 bases and J by 7 bases, with 15 bases left in between. The DNA for the CDR3 is TGTGCCAGCAGCTCTCCTTACGGGGAGGAGCAGTACTTC. It codes for CASSSPYGEEQYF.

This clonotype appeared many times. The chain links TRBV19 to TRBJ1-6; D perhaps matches TRBD1 (6 bases). The germline V gene has CDR1 LNHDA and CDR2 SQIVND (reference sequence). The CDR3 consists of 14 residues. V was cut by 4 bases and J by 3 bases, with 7 bases left in between. The CDR3 DNA follows: TGTGCCAGTAGTAGGGACAACTATAATTCACCCCTCCACTTT. It encodes CASSRDNYNSPLHF.

This clonotype has a count of ten or more. The DNA of the CDR3 is TGCGCCAGCACCCTTCTTTCCTACGAGCAGTACTTC. This gives the protein CASTLLSYEQYF. This sequence joins TRBV10-1 and TRBJ2-7; no clear D gene. The CDR3 runs to 12 residues. Trimming took 7 bases from V and 1 from J, leaving 8 bases between them. Germline CDR1 reads WNHNN; CDR2 reads SYGVQD (reference sequence).

This clonotype was observed many times. The V and J genes are TRBV20-1 and TRBJ1-2, with 8 bases matching TRBD1. The CDR3 extends over 15 amino acids. The V gene's germline CDR1 is DFQATT and CDR2 SNEGSKA (reference sequence). V lost 3 bases and J lost 4; bases outside the gene matches: 10. DNA for the CDR3: TGCAGTGCTAGCCGGCGACAGGGGCCGATCTATGGCTACACCTTC. It codes for CSASRRQGPIYGYTF.

This clonotype was detected a few times. The chain uses TRBV28 and TRBJ1-3; D remains unclear. Trimming took 1 base from V and 0 from J, leaving 10 bases between them. The germline V gene has CDR1 MDHEN and CDR2 SYDVKM. This CDR3 is 16 amino acids long. As DNA, the CDR3 is TGTGCCAGCAGTTTATACCCCCCGAGCTCTGGAAACACCATATATTTT. The encoded protein is CASSLYPPSSGNTIYF.

This clonotype was counted many times. The chain employs TRBV20-1 and TRBJ2-3; D call uncertain. Trimming shortened V by 1 base and J by 4 bases, and 3 bases separated the two germline ends. The germline gives CDR1 DFQATT, CDR2 SNEGSKA (reference sequence). The CDR3 runs 11 residues. CDR3 protein: CSARVADTQYF. The CDR3 coding sequence is TGCAGTGCTAGAGTAGCAGATACGCAGTATTTT.